This is a list of T cell receptor beta chains from one sample in a study of blood T cell repertoires in COVID-19. Sequenced by immunoSEQ multiplex PCR; TCRdb stores in-frame clones only, minus some. The sample carries approximately 250,000 clones, 80% to 85% recorded once. Sequences were obtained from peripheral blood. These receptors were obtained from a man aged 60-69 years with acute or convalescent COVID-19. Both conserved end residues are part of each CDR3. A D gene is named only where the DNA matches it firmly. Clone size is not always given. Where it is, it says once, few, many or a class for expanded clones.

j_call,v_call,clone_size,d_call,cdr3_nt,cdr3_aa
TRBJ1-2,TRBV3-1/TRBV3-2,-,-,TGTGCCAGCAGCCAACGGGAAAACTATGGCTACACCTTC,CASSQRENYGYTF
TRBJ2-6,TRBV10-3,-,-,TGTGCCATCAGTGACCGGAGCTCTGGGGCCAACGTCCTGACTTTC,CAISDRSSGANVLTF
TRBJ2-7,TRBV28,-,-,TGTGCCAGCGCAGACCACAGGGACCCCTACGAGCAGTACTTC,CASADHRDPYEQYF
TRBJ1-2,TRBV9,-,-,TGTGCCAGCAGCGCCACAGGATCCGGCTACACCTTC,CASSATGSGYTF
TRBJ2-1,TRBV5-1,few,-,TGCGCCAGCAGCTTGCAGTCCGCCAGCTCCTACAATGAGCAGTTCTTC,CASSLQSASSYNEQFF
TRBJ2-1,TRBV3-1/TRBV3-2,-,TRBD2,TGTGCCAGCAGCCAGAAGCCGGGACTAGCGGGGGGGCCCTATTACAATGAGCAGTTCTTC,CASSQKPGLAGGPYYNEQFF
TRBJ2-5,TRBV5-4,-,TRBD2,TGTGCCAGCAGCCAACGGACTAGCGGTCAAGAGACCCAGTACTTC,CASSQRTSGQETQYF
TRBJ2-3,TRBV6-2/TRBV6-3,-,TRBD2,TGTGCCAGCAGTAACCCGACTAGCGGGGCGGTAGATACGCAGTATTTT,CASSNPTSGAVDTQYF
TRBJ1-5,TRBV7-6,-,TRBD1,TGTGCCAGCAGTCCACAGGGGGGCGGCAATCAGCCCCAGCATTTT,CASSPQGGGNQPQHF
TRBJ2-1,TRBV29-1,-,-,TGCAGCGTTGAAGTCCAATCGGACAATGAGCAGTTCTTC,CSVEVQSDNEQFF
TRBJ2-5,TRBV6-5,-,TRBD2,TGTGCCAGCAGTTCGTCCGGGACTAGTCGGGAGACCCAGTACTTC,CASSSSGTSRETQYF
TRBJ2-7,TRBV3-1/TRBV3-2,-,TRBD2,TGTGCCAGCAGCCAACAGCTTACTAGCGGCCCCTACGAGCAGTACTTC,CASSQQLTSGPYEQYF
TRBJ2-3,TRBV15,-,TRBD2,TGTGCCACCAGCAGAACTAGCGCCAGCACAGATACGCAGTATTTT,CATSRTSASTDTQYF
TRBJ2-2,TRBV5-1,-,-,TGCGCCAGCAGCTCCAGACAGGCGAACACCGGGGAGCTGTTTTTT,CASSSRQANTGELFF
TRBJ2-2,TRBV10-2,-,TRBD2,TGCGCCAGCAACGGCGGGGGTGGGGAGCTGTTTTTT,CASNGGGGELFF
TRBJ2-2,TRBV6-5,-,TRBD2,TGTGCCAGCAGTAGGGGACTAGTGGGCACCGGGGAGCTGTTTTTT,CASSRGLVGTGELFF
TRBJ1-2,TRBV5-8,-,-,TGTGCCAGCAGCTTGGATCTCTCCAGGGCTAACTATGGCTACACCTTC,CASSLDLSRANYGYTF
TRBJ2-7,TRBV5-6,-,TRBD2,TGTGCCAGCAGCTCCGGGACTAGAGGCTACGAGCAGTACTTC,CASSSGTRGYEQYF
TRBJ1-6,TRBV18,-,TRBD1,TGTGCCAGCTCATCAGGGACAGCAAACTATAATTCACCCCTCCACTTT,CASSSGTANYNSPLHF
TRBJ2-6,TRBV5-1,once,TRBD1,TGCGCCAGCAGCTCGACAGGGATTGGGGCCAACGTCCTGACTTTC,CASSSTGIGANVLTF
TRBJ1-1,TRBV7-3,-,-,TGTGCCAGCAGCTTATCATCGAGAGTTGAAGCTTTCTTT,CASSLSSRVEAFF
TRBJ2-2,TRBV7-2,-,-,TGTGCCAGCAGCTTACGGGGAGTAGGGACCGGGGAGCTGTTTTTT,CASSLRGVGTGELFF
TRBJ2-2,TRBV12-3/TRBV12-4,-,-,TGTGCCAGCAGCCCTCCCACCGGGGAGCTGTTTTTT,CASSPPTGELFF
TRBJ2-5,TRBV5-8,once,-,TGTGCCAGCAGCCCCCACCGCGGGGTGGAAGAGACCCAGTACTTC,CASSPHRGVEETQYF
TRBJ2-2,TRBV2,-,-,TGTGCCATGGGGGGTGGAGGAGCGAACACCGGGGAGCTGTTTTTT,CAMGGGGANTGELFF
TRBJ1-4,TRBV10-1,-,TRBD1,TGCGCCAGCAGTAAAAATCGACAGGGAATTGATGAAAAACTGTTTTTT,CASSKNRQGIDEKLFF
TRBJ1-1,TRBV6-5,-,TRBD1,TGTGCAACAGGGGTCGGGGTGAACACTGAAGCTTTCTTT,CATGVGVNTEAFF
TRBJ2-1,TRBV29-1,-,-,TGCAGCGTTGCCTTTCGACAGGCCACCTACAATGAGCAGTTCTTC,CSVAFRQATYNEQFF
TRBJ1-5,TRBV19,-,TRBD1,TGTGCCAGTAGTACTACAGGGGGAATACAGCCCCAGCATTTT,CASSTTGGIQPQHF
TRBJ1-2,TRBV6-5,-,-,TGTGCCAGCAGTTACGGAGGCGGCGGACCCGTAGGTGGCTACACCTTC,CASSYGGGGPVGGYTF
TRBJ2-7,TRBV28,-,TRBD2,TGTGCCAGCAGTCCCGGGACTAGAGGCGAGCAGTACTTC,CASSPGTRGEQYF
TRBJ1-1,TRBV5-5,-,TRBD1,TGTGCCAGCAGCCTTGTCGACAGGGGGGCGGGTGAAGCTTTCTTT,CASSLVDRGAGEAFF
TRBJ1-1,TRBV3-1/TRBV3-2,few,TRBD1,TGTGCCAGCAGCACCCGACAGGGGCACACTGAAGCTTTCTTT,CASSTRQGHTEAFF
TRBJ2-7,TRBV6-1,-,TRBD1,TGTGCCAGCAGTGAGACAGGGGGCTTCTACGAGCAGTACTTC,CASSETGGFYEQYF
TRBJ2-5,TRBV2,-,TRBD1,TGTGCCAGCAGTGAAATAGGACAGGGTGACGAGACCCAGTACTTC,CASSEIGQGDETQYF
TRBJ2-2,TRBV30,-,-,TGTGCCTGGAGGCTTACAGGGAGTGGGATCGGGGAGCTGTTTTTT,CAWRLTGSGIGELFF
TRBJ1-5,TRBV5-5,-,-,TGTGCCAGCAGCTTGGGACAGGATAGCAATCAGCCCCAGCATTTT,CASSLGQDSNQPQHF
TRBJ1-6,TRBV27,-,TRBD1,TGTGCCAGCAGTGAACAGGGGGCATTTAATTCACCCCTCCACTTT,CASSEQGAFNSPLHF
TRBJ2-2,TRBV7-9,-,TRBD2,TGTGCCAGCAGCCAGGGACTAGTTGGGTCCGGGGAGCTGTTTTTT,CASSQGLVGSGELFF
TRBJ2-2,TRBV9,once,-,TGTGCCAGCAGCGCCTCCAGCGCCTCTACGAACACCGGGGAGCTGTTTTTT,CASSASSASTNTGELFF
TRBJ2-2,TRBV7-3,-,TRBD1,TGTGCCAGCAGCCCAGGACAGGGGCCCACCGGGGAGCTGTTTTTT,CASSPGQGPTGELFF
TRBJ1-2,TRBV6-5,-,TRBD1,TGTGCCAGCAGGTCCGGACAGGGCGACGGCTATGGCTACACCTTC,CASRSGQGDGYGYTF
TRBJ1-5,TRBV5-5,-,-,TGTGCCAGCAGCCTCGACAGGAGCAATCAGCCCCAGCATTTT,CASSLDRSNQPQHF
TRBJ2-1,TRBV6-6,-,-,TGTGCCAGCAGGGACTACTGGGACAATGAGCAGTTCTTC,CASRDYWDNEQFF